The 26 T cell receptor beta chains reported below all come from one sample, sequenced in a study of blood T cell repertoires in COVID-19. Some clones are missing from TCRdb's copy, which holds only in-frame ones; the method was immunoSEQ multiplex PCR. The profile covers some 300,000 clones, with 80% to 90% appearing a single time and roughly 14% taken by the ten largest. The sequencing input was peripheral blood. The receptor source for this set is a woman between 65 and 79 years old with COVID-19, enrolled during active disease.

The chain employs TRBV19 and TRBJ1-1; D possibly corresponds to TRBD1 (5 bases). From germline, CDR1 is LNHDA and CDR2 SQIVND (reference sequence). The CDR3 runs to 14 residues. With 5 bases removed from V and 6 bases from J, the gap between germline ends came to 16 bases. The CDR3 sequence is CASSGRGGIAEAFF. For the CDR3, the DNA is TGTGCCAGTAGTGGGAGGGGTGGAATCGCTGAAGCTTTCTTT.

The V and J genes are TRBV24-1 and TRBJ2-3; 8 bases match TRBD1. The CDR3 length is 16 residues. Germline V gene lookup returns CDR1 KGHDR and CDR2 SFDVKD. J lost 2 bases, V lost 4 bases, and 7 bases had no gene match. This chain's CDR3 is CATSDLGQALTDTQYF. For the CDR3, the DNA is TGTGCCACCAGTGACCTGGGACAGGCGCTCACAGATACGCAGTATTTT.

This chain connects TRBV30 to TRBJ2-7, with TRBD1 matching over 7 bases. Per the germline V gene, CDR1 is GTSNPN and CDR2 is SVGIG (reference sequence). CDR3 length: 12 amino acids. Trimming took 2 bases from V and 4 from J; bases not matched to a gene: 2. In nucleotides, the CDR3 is TGTGCCTGGAGTCCGGGACAGTACGAGCAGTACTTC. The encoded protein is CAWSPGQYEQYF. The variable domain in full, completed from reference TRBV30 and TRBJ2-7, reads SQTIHQWPATLVQPVGSPLSLECTVEGTSNPNLYWYRQAAGRGLQLLFYSVGIGQISSEVPQNLSASRPQDRQFILSSKKLLLSDSGFYLCAWSPGQYEQYFGPGTRLTVT.

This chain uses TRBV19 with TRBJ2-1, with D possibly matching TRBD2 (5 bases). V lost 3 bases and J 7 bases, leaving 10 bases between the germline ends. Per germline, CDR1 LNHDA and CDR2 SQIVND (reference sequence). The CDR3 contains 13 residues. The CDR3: CASSMDRGNEQFF. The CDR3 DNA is TGTGCCAGTAGTATGGATCGAGGGAATGAGCAGTTCTTC.

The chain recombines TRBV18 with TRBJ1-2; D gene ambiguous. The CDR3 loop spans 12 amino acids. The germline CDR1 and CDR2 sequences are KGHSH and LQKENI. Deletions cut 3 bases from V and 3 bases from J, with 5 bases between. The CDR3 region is CASSPGDYGYTF. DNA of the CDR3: TGTGCCAGCTCACCGGGAGACTATGGCTACACCTTC.

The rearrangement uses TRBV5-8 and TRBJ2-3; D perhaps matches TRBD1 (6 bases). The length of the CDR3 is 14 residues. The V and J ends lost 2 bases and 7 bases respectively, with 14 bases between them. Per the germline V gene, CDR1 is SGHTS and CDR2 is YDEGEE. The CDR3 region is CASSLQGLTNTQYF. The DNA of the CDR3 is TGTGCCAGCAGCTTACAGGGCCTCACGAATACGCAGTATTTT.

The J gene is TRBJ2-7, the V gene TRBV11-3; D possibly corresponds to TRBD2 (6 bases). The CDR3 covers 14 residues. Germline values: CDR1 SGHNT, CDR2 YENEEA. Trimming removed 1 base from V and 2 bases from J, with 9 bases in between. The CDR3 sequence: CASSLGTGAYEQYF. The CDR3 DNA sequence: TGTGCCAGCAGCTTAGGGACGGGGGCCTACGAGCAGTACTTC.

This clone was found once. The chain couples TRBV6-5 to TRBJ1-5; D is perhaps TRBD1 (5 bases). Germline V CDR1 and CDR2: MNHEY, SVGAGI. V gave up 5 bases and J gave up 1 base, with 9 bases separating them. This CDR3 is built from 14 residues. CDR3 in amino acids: CASSTTASNQPQHF. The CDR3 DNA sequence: TGTGCCAGCAGTACGACAGCAAGCAATCAGCCCCAGCATTTT.

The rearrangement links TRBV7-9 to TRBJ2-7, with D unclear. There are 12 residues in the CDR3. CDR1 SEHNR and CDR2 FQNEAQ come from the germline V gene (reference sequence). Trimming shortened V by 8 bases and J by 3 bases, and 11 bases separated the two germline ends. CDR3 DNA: TGTGCCAGCGCTATAGAGAGCTACGAGCAGTACTTC. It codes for CASAIESYEQYF.

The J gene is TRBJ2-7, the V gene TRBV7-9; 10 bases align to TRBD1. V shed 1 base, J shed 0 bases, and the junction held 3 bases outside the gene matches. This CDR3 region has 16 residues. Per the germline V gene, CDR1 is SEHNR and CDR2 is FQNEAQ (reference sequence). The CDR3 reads CASSLVGTGVSYEQYF. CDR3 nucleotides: TGTGCCAGCAGCTTAGTGGGGACAGGGGTCTCCTACGAGCAGTACTTC.

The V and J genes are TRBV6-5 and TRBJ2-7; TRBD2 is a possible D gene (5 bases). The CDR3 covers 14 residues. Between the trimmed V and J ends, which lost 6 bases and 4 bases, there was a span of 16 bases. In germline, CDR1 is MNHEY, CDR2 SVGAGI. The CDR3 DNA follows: TGTGCCAGCAGACAAGAGGGATTTAAGTACGAGCAGTACTTC. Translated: CASRQEGFKYEQYF.

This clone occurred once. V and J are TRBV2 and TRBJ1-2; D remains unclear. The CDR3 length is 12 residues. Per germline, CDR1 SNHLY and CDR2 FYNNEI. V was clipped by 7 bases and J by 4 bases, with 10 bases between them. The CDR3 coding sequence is TGTGCCAGCACCTTTGGCACCTATGGCTACACCTTC. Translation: CASTFGTYGYTF.

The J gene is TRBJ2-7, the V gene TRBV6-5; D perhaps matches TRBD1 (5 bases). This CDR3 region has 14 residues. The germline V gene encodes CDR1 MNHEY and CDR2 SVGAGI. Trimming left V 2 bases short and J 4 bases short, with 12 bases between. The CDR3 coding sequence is TGTGCCAGCAGTTACGGAAGGGGCGTTTACGAGCAGTACTTC. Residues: CASSYGRGVYEQYF.

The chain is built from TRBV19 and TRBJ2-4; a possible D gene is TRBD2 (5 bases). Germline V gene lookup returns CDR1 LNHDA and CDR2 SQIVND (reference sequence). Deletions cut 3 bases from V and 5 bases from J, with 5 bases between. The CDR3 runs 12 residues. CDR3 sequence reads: CASSMRENIQYF. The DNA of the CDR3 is TGTGCCAGTAGTATGAGGGAAAACATTCAGTACTTC. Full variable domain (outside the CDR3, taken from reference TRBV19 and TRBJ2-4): DGGITQSPKYLFRKEGQNVTLSCEQNLNHDAMYWYRQDPGQGLRLIYYSQIVNDFQKGDIAEGYSVSREKKESFPLTVTSAQKNPTAFYLCASSMRENIQYFGAGTRLSVL.

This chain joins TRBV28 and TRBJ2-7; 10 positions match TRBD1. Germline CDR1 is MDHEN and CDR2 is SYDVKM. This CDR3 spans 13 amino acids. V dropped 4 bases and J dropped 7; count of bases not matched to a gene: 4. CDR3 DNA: TGTGCCAGCAGTTACGGGACAGGGGAAGAGCAGTACTTC. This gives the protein CASSYGTGEEQYF. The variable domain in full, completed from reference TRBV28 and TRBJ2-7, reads DVKVTQSSRYLVKRTGEKVFLECVQDMDHENMFWYRQDPGLGLRLIYFSYDVKMKEKGDIPEGYSVSREKKERFSLILESASTNQTSMYLCASSYGTGEEQYFGPGTRLTVT.

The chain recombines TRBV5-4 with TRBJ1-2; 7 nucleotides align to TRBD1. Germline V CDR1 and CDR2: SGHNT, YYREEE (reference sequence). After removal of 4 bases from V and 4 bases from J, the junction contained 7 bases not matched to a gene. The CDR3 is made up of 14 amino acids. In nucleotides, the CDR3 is TGTGCCAGCAGCCCGACAGGGTACGGCTATGGCTACACCTTC. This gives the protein CASSPTGYGYGYTF.

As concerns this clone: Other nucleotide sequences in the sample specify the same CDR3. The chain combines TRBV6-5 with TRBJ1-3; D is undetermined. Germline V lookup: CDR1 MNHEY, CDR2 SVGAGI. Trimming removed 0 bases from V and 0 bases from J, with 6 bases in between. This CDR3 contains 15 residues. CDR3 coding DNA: TGTGCCAGCAGTTACTCACGAGGCTCTGGAAACACCATATATTTT. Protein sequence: CASSYSRGSGNTIYF.

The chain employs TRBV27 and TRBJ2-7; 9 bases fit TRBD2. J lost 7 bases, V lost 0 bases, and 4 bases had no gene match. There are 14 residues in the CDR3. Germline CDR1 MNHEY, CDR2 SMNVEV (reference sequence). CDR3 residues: CASSLSASGVEQYF. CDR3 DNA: TGTGCCAGCAGTTTATCAGCTAGCGGGGTGGAGCAGTACTTC.

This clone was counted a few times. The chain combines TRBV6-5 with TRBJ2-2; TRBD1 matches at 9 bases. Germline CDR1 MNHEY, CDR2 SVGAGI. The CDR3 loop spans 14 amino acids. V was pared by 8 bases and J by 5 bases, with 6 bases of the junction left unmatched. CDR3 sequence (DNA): TGTGCCAGCGGAGGGACAGGGACGACCGGGGAGCTGTTTTTT. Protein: CASGGTGTTGELFF.

The CDR3 loop reads CDDRRAGNTIYF. The CDR3 DNA follows: TGCGATGATCGACGGGCTGGAAACACCATATATTTT. The rearrangement joins TRBV4-3 to TRBJ1-3; D ambiguous. CDR3 length: 12 amino acids. Germline V gene sequence: CDR1 LGHNA, CDR2 YSLEER.

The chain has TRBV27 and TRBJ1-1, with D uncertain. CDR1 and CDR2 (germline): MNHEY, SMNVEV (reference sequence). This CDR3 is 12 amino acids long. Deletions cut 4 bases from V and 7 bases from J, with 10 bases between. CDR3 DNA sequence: TGTGCCAGCAGTTCAACTACCGATGAAGCTTTCTTT. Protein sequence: CASSSTTDEAFF.

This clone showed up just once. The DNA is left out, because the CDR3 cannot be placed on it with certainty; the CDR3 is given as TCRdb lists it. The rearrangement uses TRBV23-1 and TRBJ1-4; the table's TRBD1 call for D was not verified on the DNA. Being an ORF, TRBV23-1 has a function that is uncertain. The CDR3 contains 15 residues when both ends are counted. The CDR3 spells CASSQWGQGAAVMFF.

CDR3 amino acids: CASSRARGRTGELFF. CDR3 nucleotides: TGTGCCAGCAGTCGCGCGAGGGGGCGGACCGGGGAGCTGTTTTTT. The chain couples TRBV7-9 to TRBJ2-2; 7 bases fit TRBD1. CDR3 length: 15 residues. From germline, CDR1 is SEHNR and CDR2 FQNEAQ (reference sequence). V dropped 6 bases and J dropped 5; count of bases not matched to a gene: 9.

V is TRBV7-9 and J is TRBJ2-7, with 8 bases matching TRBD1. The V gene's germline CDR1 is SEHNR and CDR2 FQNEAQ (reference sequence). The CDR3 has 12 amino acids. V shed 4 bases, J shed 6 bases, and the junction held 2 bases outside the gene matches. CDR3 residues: CASSYDRGEQYF. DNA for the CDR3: TGTGCCAGCAGCTATGACAGGGGCGAGCAGTACTTC.

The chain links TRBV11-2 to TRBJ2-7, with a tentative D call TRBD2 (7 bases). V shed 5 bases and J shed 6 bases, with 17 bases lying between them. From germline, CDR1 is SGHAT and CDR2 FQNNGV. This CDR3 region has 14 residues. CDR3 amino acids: CASSPWGGAGEQYF. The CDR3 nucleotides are TGTGCCAGCAGCCCTTGGGGGGGGGCGGGCGAGCAGTACTTC.

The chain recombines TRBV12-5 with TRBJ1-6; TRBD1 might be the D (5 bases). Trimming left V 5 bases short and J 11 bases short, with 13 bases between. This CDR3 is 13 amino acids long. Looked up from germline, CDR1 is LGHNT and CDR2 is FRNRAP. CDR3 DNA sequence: TGTGCTAGTGGTATCCCCCCGGGGGCACCCCTCCACTTT. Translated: CASGIPPGAPLHF.